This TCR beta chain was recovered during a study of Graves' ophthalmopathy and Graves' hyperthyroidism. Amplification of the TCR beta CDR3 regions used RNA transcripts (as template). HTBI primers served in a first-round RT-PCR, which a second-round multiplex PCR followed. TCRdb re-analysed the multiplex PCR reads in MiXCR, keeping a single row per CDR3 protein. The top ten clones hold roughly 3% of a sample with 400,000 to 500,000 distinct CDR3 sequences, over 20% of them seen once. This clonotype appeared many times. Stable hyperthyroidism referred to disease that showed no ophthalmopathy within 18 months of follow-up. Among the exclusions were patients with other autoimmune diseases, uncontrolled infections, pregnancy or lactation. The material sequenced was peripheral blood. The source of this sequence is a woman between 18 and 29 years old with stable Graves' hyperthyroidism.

Here the CDR3 reads CAVLRDRVAAFF. CDR3 bases: TGTGCCGTCCTCCGGGACAGGGTTGCGGCTTTCTTT. The chain has TRBV6-1 and TRBJ1-1; 9 positions agree with TRBD1. Germline-derived CDR1 and CDR2 are MNHNS and SASEGT. V lost 11 bases and J lost 11; bases outside the gene matches: 12. The CDR3 sequence is 12 residues long.